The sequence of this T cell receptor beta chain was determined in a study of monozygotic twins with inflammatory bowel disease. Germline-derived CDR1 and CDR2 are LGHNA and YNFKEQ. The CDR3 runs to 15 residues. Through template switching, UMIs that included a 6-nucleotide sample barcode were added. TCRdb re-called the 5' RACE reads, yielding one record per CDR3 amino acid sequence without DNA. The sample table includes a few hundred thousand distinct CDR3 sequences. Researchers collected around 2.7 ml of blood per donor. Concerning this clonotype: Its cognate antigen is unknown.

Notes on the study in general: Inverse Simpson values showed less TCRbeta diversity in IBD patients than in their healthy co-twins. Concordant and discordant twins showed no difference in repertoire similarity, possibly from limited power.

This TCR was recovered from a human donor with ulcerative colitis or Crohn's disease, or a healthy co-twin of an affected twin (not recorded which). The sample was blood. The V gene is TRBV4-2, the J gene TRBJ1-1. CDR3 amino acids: CASSQEPGRGTEAFF.